This record looks at one T cell receptor beta chain sequence and its context. Its target is unknown. CDR1 is SGDLS, CDR2 YYNGEE, per germline. V dropped 0 bases and J dropped 3; count of bases not matched to a gene: 5. The CDR3 totals 15 residues. This specimen belongs to a study of PD-1 blockade in classical Hodgkin lymphoma. Study-wide background: Patients in the cohort were put on intravenous nivolumab, 3 mg/kg every 2 weeks. Study-wide findings and caveats: Possibly reflecting disease activity or prior therapy, repertoire differences have causes that remain undefined.

Sequencing was performed with immunoSEQ multiplex PCR; in TCRdb, only in-frame clones are kept and a portion is missing. The sample holds fewer than 35,000 clones, about 93% seen once. As for time point: cycle 4 day 1 (C4D1), after 6 weeks of nivolumab. The patients all showed relapse after autologous stem cell transplantation, while their brentuximab vedotin exposure varied. Thawed PBMCs were the source of CD4+ T cells, purified by magnetic negative selection. The gene calls are TRBV9 and TRBJ2-7; 8 bases fit TRBD1. The starting material was CD4+ T cells from blood, obtained before the fourth cycle of nivolumab. The sequence derives from a human donor with classical Hodgkin lymphoma. The CDR3 coding sequence is TGTGCCAGCAGCGTAGGGGGACAGGCCCGCTACGAGCAGTACTTC. Translating gives CASSVGGQARYEQYF.